This entry lists 20 T cell receptor beta chains sequenced from one sample in a study of T cells in Graves' hyperthyroidism and ophthalmopathy. Amplification of TCR beta CDR3 regions used RNA as the template. TCR CDR3 underwent first-round RT-PCR with the HTBI primer set. TCRdb called the multiplex PCR reads again in MiXCR, with one record for every CDR3 protein. The sample lists 300,000 to 450,000 distinct CDR3 sequences; approximately 15% were seen once. Material: blood. Receptors originate from a woman aged 55-70 years with Graves' hyperthyroidism.

This sequence joins TRBV9 and TRBJ1-5; TRBD1 matches 10 bases. V lost 3 bases and J lost 0; bases outside the gene matches: 6. The CDR3 loop spans 17 amino acids. CDR1 is SGDLS and CDR2 is YYNGEE in the germline V gene. The CDR3 region is CASSAGTGEDSNQPQHF. CDR3 sequence (DNA): TGTGCCAGCAGCGCCGGGACAGGGGAAGATAGCAATCAGCCCCAGCATTTT.

This clonotype was counted ten times or more. This chain joins TRBV11-2 and TRBJ2-3; a weak D match, TRBD1 (6 bases). This CDR3 comprises 17 residues. V lost 6 bases and J lost 6, with 25 bases in between. Germline loops: CDR1 SGHAT, CDR2 FQNNGV. As DNA, the CDR3 is TGTGCCAGCAGAAAAGGACAGAGTCTGGTGGGGGCCGATACGCAGTATTTT. It specifies CASRKGQSLVGADTQYF.

This clonotype was recorded a few times. The V call is TRBV5-8, the J call TRBJ2-1; TRBD2 aligns across 11 bases. The CDR3 has 14 residues. The germline gives CDR1 SGHTS, CDR2 YDEGEE. The J segment lost 10 bases and the V segment lost 2 bases, leaving 5 bases of the junction unmatched. The DNA of the CDR3 is TGTGCCAGCAGCTTCCTAGCGGGAGGAAGGGAGCAGTTCTTC. Amino acid sequence: CASSFLAGGREQFF.

This clonotype was recorded many times. The chain combines TRBV29-1 with TRBJ2-5; 10 nucleotides align to TRBD2. The germline V gene encodes CDR1 SQVTM and CDR2 ANQGSEA. After removal of 6 bases from V and 5 bases from J, the junction contained 6 bases not matched to a gene. CDR3 length equals 13 residues. The CDR3 nucleotides read TGCAGCGTCCCAGCGGGAGGGGAGGAGACCCAGTACTTC. Protein product: CSVPAGGEETQYF.

This clonotype was counted between two and nine times. The genes are TRBV9 and TRBJ2-3; possibly TRBD2 for D (5 bases). The germline V gene has CDR1 SGDLS and CDR2 YYNGEE. Trimming took 4 bases from V and 0 from J, leaving 12 bases between them. CDR3 length: 15 residues. The CDR3 nucleotides read TGTGCCAGCAGCACTCTAGCTTCTAGCACAGATACGCAGTATTTT. Its protein is CASSTLASSTDTQYF.

This clonotype was seen a few times. V is TRBV10-2 and J is TRBJ1-2, with D perhaps TRBD1 (6 bases). CDR1 and CDR2 (germline): WSHSY, SAAADI. The V and J ends lost 2 bases and 5 bases respectively, with 9 bases between them. The CDR3 has 13 amino acids. CDR3 amino acids: CASSEDRLYGYTF. The CDR3 bases are TGCGCCAGCAGTGAGGACAGGCTTTATGGCTACACCTTC.

This clonotype was found many times. The J gene is TRBJ2-1, the V gene TRBV20-1; 7 bases line up with TRBD2. CDR1 is DFQATT and CDR2 is SNEGSKA in the germline V gene (reference sequence). The V and J ends lost 2 bases and 7 bases, in that order; junction bases with no gene match: 5. The CDR3 loop spans 13 amino acids. CDR3 region: CSARRGGSNEQFF. The CDR3 DNA reads as TGCAGTGCTAGACGGGGCGGGAGTAATGAGCAGTTCTTC.

This clonotype has just a few counts. This sequence joins TRBV20-1 and TRBJ2-7, with D maybe TRBD2 (5 bases). The ends were cut back, 5 bases at V and 5 bases at J, with 13 bases in the middle. Germline CDR1 reads DFQATT; CDR2 reads SNEGSKA (reference sequence). The CDR3 loop spans 12 amino acids. CDR3 loop: CSARRTWDEQYF. The CDR3 DNA is TGCAGTGCTCGTCGGACTTGGGACGAGCAGTACTTC.

There are many counts of this clonotype. The V gene is TRBV14, the J gene TRBJ2-1, with D maybe TRBD2 (5 bases). Germline V gene lookup returns CDR1 SGHDN and CDR2 FVKESK. This CDR3 is built from 15 residues. Trimming pared 0 bases from V and 7 bases from J, leaving 13 bases between. CDR3 in DNA: TGTGCCAGCAGCCAAGATAGGCGGGTGGTAAATGAGCAGTTCTTC. Encoded protein: CASSQDRRVVNEQFF.

This clonotype showed up many times. The CDR3 DNA reads as TGTGCCAGCCAGGTAGCTGGGGCCAACGTCCTGACTTTC. This gives the protein CASQVAGANVLTF. The genes are TRBV6-1 and TRBJ2-6; no clear D. The CDR3 has 13 amino acids. The germline V and J ends were trimmed by 8 bases and 2 bases, with 7 bases remaining between them. Germline loops: CDR1 MNHNS, CDR2 SASEGT.

This clonotype was detected many times. V and J are TRBV2 and TRBJ2-1; D gene unclear. With 2 bases removed from V and 1 base from J, the gap between germline ends came to 9 bases. Germline V CDR1 and CDR2: SNHLY, FYNNEI. This CDR3 has 15 amino acids. The CDR3 region has the DNA TGTGCCAGCAGTGAACGGTGGCTTTCCTACAATGAGCAGTTCTTC. It codes for CASSERWLSYNEQFF.

This chain uses TRBV15 with TRBJ1-2; tentatively, D is TRBD1 (6 bases). The CDR3 loop spans 14 amino acids. With 0 bases removed from V and 8 bases from J, the gap between germline ends came to 13 bases. The germline CDR1 and CDR2 sequences are LNHNV and YYDKDF (reference sequence). CDR3 sequence: CATSRDLTGFGYTF. Here the CDR3 DNA reads TGTGCCACCAGCAGAGATCTAACAGGGTTCGGCTACACCTTC.

The sample holds many counts of this clonotype. The chain combines TRBV7-3 with TRBJ2-3; the D gene is possibly TRBD1 (6 bases). The CDR3 runs to 16 residues. V was clipped by 5 bases and J by 3 bases, with 18 bases between them. Germline CDR1 reads SGHTA; CDR2 reads FQGTGA. CDR3 protein: CASSVTGYGITDTQYF. CDR3 nucleotides: TGTGCCAGCAGCGTCACAGGGTACGGGATTACAGATACGCAGTATTTT.

This clonotype came up many times. The rearrangement uses TRBV5-1 and TRBJ2-1; tentatively, D is TRBD2 (5 bases). V was trimmed by 4 bases and J by 7 bases, leaving 21 bases between them. The germline V gene encodes CDR1 SGHRS and CDR2 YFSETQ. This CDR3 is built from 16 residues. For the CDR3, the DNA is TGCGCCAGCAGCCCCTTAGCGAAACGGCGTGGGAATGAGCAGTTCTTC. This translates into CASSPLAKRRGNEQFF.

The gene calls are TRBV7-9 and TRBJ2-1; D gene ambiguous. Germline CDR1 reads SEHNR; CDR2 reads FQNEAQ (reference sequence). The CDR3 covers 16 residues. The V end lost 1 base, the J end lost 0 bases, and 10 bases lay between the germline ends. CDR3 nucleotides: TGTGCCAGCAGCTTAGTAGGTCGCGGCTCCTACAATGAGCAGTTCTTC. It yields the protein CASSLVGRGSYNEQFF.

This clonotype was observed a handful of times. The chain has TRBV19 and TRBJ2-3; D is undetermined. CDR3 length equals 11 residues. V shed 8 bases and J shed 6 bases, with 9 bases lying between them. From germline, CDR1 is LNHDA and CDR2 SQIVND (reference sequence). For the CDR3, the DNA is TGTGCCAGTCGATTCCGGGATACGCAGTATTTT. Its translation: CASRFRDTQYF.

This clonotype was picked up many times. The chain has TRBV5-6 and TRBJ1-1; TRBD1 is a possible D gene (5 bases). The CDR3 sequence is 14 residues long. Germline CDR1 is SGHDT and CDR2 is YYEEEE. Trimming stripped 4 bases from V and 4 bases from J, with 14 bases between. CDR3 nucleotide sequence: TGTGCCAGCAGCCGGGGCGGGGGGGGCACTGAAGCTTTCTTT. Its protein product is CASSRGGGGTEAFF.

The rearrangement joins TRBV4-1 to TRBJ1-2; D not certain. V was trimmed by 2 bases and J by 1 base, leaving 14 bases between them. Germline V gene lookup returns CDR1 MGHRA and CDR2 YSYEKL. This CDR3 has 16 residues. CDR3 loop: CASSQPARSLNYGYTF. CDR3 bases: TGCGCCAGCAGCCAACCCGCCCGGTCCCTTAACTATGGCTACACCTTC.

This clonotype came up a few times. The chain joins TRBV6-1 to TRBJ2-1; D not certain. The germline V gene has CDR1 MNHNS and CDR2 SASEGT. V lost 5 bases to trimming and J lost 12 bases, with 14 bases between them. The CDR3 length is 12 residues. The CDR3 region is CASSSSALWQFF. As DNA, the CDR3 is TGTGCCAGCAGTTCATCCGCCCTGTGGCAGTTCTTC.

This clonotype was recorded at least ten times. The chain employs TRBV12-3 or TRBV12-4 and TRBJ2-5; D might be TRBD1 (5 bases). The CDR3 consists of 16 residues. V gave up 2 bases and J gave up 1 base, with 14 bases separating them. For the CDR3, the DNA is TGTGCCAGCAGTTTAACTGGACAACTCATCCAAGAGACCCAGTACTTC. Amino acids: CASSLTGQLIQETQYF.